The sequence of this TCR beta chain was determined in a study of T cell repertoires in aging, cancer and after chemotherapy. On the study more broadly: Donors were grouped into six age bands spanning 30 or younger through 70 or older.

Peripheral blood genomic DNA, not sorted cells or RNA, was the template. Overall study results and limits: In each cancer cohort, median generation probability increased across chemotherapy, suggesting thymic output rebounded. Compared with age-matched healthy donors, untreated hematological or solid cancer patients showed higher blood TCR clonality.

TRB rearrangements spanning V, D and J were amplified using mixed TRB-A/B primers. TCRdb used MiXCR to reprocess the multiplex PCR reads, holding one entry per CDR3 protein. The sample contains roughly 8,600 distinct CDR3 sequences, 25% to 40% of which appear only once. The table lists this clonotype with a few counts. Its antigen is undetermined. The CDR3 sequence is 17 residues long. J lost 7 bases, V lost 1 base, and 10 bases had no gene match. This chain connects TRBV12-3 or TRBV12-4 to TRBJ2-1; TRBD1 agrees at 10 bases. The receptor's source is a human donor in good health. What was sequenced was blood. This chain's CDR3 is CASSLGLTGGASNEQFF. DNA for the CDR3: TGTGCCAGCAGTTTAGGACTGACAGGGGGCGCGTCTAATGAGCAGTTCTTC.